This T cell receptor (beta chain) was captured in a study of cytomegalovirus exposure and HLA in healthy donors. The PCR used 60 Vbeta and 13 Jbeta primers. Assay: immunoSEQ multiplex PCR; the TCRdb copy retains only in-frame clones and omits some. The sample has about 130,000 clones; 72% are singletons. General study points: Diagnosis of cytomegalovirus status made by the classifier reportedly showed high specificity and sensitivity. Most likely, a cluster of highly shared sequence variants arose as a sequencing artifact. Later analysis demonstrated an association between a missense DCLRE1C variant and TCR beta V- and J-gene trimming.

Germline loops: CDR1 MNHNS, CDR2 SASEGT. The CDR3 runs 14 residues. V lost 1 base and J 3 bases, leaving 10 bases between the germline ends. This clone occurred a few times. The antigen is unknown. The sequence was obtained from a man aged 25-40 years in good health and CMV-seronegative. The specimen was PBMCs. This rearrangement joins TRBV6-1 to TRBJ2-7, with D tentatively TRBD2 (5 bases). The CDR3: CASSEGPEVYEQYF. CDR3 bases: TGTGCCAGCAGTGAAGGCCCGGAGGTCTACGAGCAGTACTTC.